Included here is one T cell receptor (beta chain) sequence, with context. This entry comes from a study of OX40 agonist ivuxolimab in advanced cancers. The CDR3 spans 15 residues. The V segment lost 3 bases and the J segment 4 bases; nucleotides outside the gene matches: 7. Per the germline V gene, CDR1 is ENHRY and CDR2 is SYGVKD. Sequencing used immunoSEQ multiplex PCR; TCRdb keeps in-frame clones, though not all of them. The table includes tens of thousands of clones, roughly 90% detected once. The rearrangement joins TRBV10-3 to TRBJ2-5; 8 positions match TRBD1. This TCR was sampled from an adult with an advanced solid tumor such as melanoma, head and neck, liver or kidney cancer. The sample was CD4+ or CD8+ T cells sorted from blood, taken in a trial of the OX40 agonist ivuxolimab. Here the CDR3 reads CAISEGQGVGETQYF. CDR3 bases: TGTGCCATCAGTGAAGGACAGGGAGTTGGAGAGACCCAGTACTTC.